The rows below give T cell receptor beta chains drawn from one sample of a study of cytomegalovirus exposure and HLA in healthy donors. Measured with immunoSEQ multiplex PCR; TCRdb has only the in-frame clones, and not every one. The sample gives over 85,000 clones, about 74% of which show up once; more than 9.5% is in the top ten. Sequencing input: PBMCs. The receptor source for this set is a male donor in good health and CMV-seropositive. CDR3s include the opening cysteine and the closing phenylalanine or tryptophan.

J gene: TRBJ2-7; V gene: TRBV29-1; CDR3 protein: CSARTEYEQYF
J gene: TRBJ2-1; V gene: TRBV6-6; CDR3 protein: CASTPGVGSYNEQFF
J gene: TRBJ2-7; V gene: TRBV6-6; CDR3 protein: CASSLYRAHEQYF
J gene: TRBJ2-5; V gene: TRBV5-1; CDR3 protein: CASSGGSGETQYF
J gene: TRBJ1-3; V gene: TRBV4-3; CDR3 protein: CASSQGAGTGKDTIYF
J gene: TRBJ1-5; V gene: TRBV19; CDR3 protein: CASSPSPRTGYSNQPQHF
J gene: TRBJ2-5; V gene: TRBV2; CDR3 protein: CASSGGMRETQYF
J gene: TRBJ1-2; V gene: TRBV10-3; CDR3 protein: CAITTQEGGYTF
J gene: TRBJ2-7; V gene: TRBV1; CDR3 protein: CTSSHPTSGSYEQYF
J gene: TRBJ2-6; V gene: TRBV18; CDR3 protein: CASSPPSSGANVLTF
J gene: TRBJ2-1; V gene: TRBV7-2; CDR3 protein: CASSTTSGGWNEQFF
J gene: TRBJ1-1; V gene: TRBV2; CDR3 protein: CASFFNTEAFF
J gene: TRBJ2-1; V gene: TRBV6-1; CDR3 protein: CASSPSGRHNEQFF
J gene: TRBJ1-6; V gene: TRBV30; CDR3 protein: CAWMQGANSPLHF
J gene: TRBJ2-7; V gene: TRBV2; CDR3 protein: CASSRGQGASEQYF